What follows is one T cell receptor beta chain and its context. Its antigen is not identified. This sample stems from a study of cytomegalovirus exposure and HLA in healthy donors. Study overall: The same platform used for the 500 to 850 first-cohort repertoires was also used for the 120 or so validation repertoires, as a later analysis reported. Findings and limits, study-wide: The study labeled 164 TCR beta chains cytomegalovirus-associated. Generally TCR sequences proved uncommon, though certain public TCRs appeared in numerous donors.

CDR3 size: 16 residues. Trimming took 1 base from V and 2 from J, leaving 13 bases between them. Per germline, CDR1 MGHRA and CDR2 YSYEKL. Sequencing was performed with immunoSEQ multiplex PCR; in TCRdb, only in-frame clones are kept and a portion is missing. The sample holds roughly 200,000 clones, 80% to 85% seen once. The V and J genes are TRBV4-1 and TRBJ2-3, with D possibly matching TRBD2 (5 bases). The TCR sequence derives from a woman aged 18-29 years in good health and CMV-seropositive. Material: PBMCs. CDR3 in DNA: TGCGCCAGCAGCCAAGTCGGAGGACCCACCACAGATACGCAGTATTTT. Translated: CASSQVGGPTTDTQYF.